One and the same sample provided the 14 T cell receptor beta chains below, sequenced in a study of blood T cell repertoires in COVID-19. Generated by immunoSEQ multiplex PCR, the TCRdb table keeps only in-frame clones and is missing some. This sample yields around 81,000 clones, of which 60% to 80% are seen a single time; approximately 12% belongs to the top ten. Sample: peripheral blood. The origin of the receptors is a human donor in a cohort sampled during active COVID-19.

This sequence joins TRBV30 and TRBJ1-1; D is ambiguous. V was trimmed by 5 bases and J by 4 bases, leaving 20 bases between them. Germline loops: CDR1 GTSNPN, CDR2 SVGIG (reference sequence). The CDR3 contains 15 residues. The CDR3 nucleotides read TGTGCCTGGGATGGGCGGCCCGCGGGTGCCACTGAAGCTTTCTTT. As protein: CAWDGRPAGATEAFF.

The chain uses TRBV24-1 and TRBJ2-5, with a possible D match to TRBD2 (7 bases). The CDR3 covers 14 residues. The V and J ends lost 7 bases and 5 bases respectively, with 16 bases between them. From germline, CDR1 is KGHDR and CDR2 SFDVKD. CDR3 bases: TGTGCCACCAGCCTGGGGGGGCGACGGGAGACCCAGTACTTC. Its protein is CATSLGGRRETQYF.

The CDR3 loop reads CASSVGGTSGYNEQFF. The CDR3, as DNA: TGTGCCAGCAGCGTAGGTGGGACTAGCGGTTACAATGAGCAGTTCTTC. The gene calls are TRBV9 and TRBJ2-1, with 11 bases matching TRBD2. In germline, CDR1 is SGDLS, CDR2 YYNGEE. Trimming at V came to 0 bases and at J to 4 bases, leaving 3 bases not matched to a gene. CDR3 length equals 16 residues.

This clone was seen a handful of times. The V and J genes are TRBV7-9 and TRBJ1-2; 7 bases map to TRBD1. Looked up from germline, CDR1 is SEHNR and CDR2 is FQNEAQ (reference sequence). J was trimmed by 2 bases and V by 6 bases; bases with no gene match: 9. The length of the CDR3 is 15 residues. CDR3 sequence: CASRHTGDDNYGYTF. For the CDR3, the DNA is TGTGCCAGCAGGCACACAGGGGACGACAACTATGGCTACACCTTC.

This clone showed up many times. V is TRBV19 and J is TRBJ2-7, with D possibly matching TRBD1 (5 bases). V was cut by 2 bases and J by 4 bases, with 12 bases left in between. CDR1 is LNHDA and CDR2 is SQIVND in the germline V gene (reference sequence). CDR3 size: 14 residues. CDR3 in amino acids: CASSIRAGPYEQYF. For the CDR3, the DNA is TGTGCCAGTAGTATACGGGCAGGGCCGTACGAGCAGTACTTC. The variable domain in full, with the rest retrieved from reference TRBV19 and TRBJ2-7, is DGGITQSPKYLFRKEGQNVTLSCEQNLNHDAMYWYRQDPGQGLRLIYYSQIVNDFQKGDIAEGYSVSREKKESFPLTVTSAQKNPTAFYLCASSIRAGPYEQYFGPGTRLTVT.

This chain joins TRBV7-9 and TRBJ2-7; possibly TRBD1 for D (6 bases). Looked up from germline, CDR1 is SEHNR and CDR2 is FQNEAQ (reference sequence). Trimming took off 2 bases at V and 2 bases at J, with 13 bases between the two ends. The length of the CDR3 is 15 residues. The CDR3 loop reads CASSLSGTTPYEQYF. In DNA form, the CDR3 reads TGTGCCAGCAGCTTATCCGGGACAACCCCCTACGAGCAGTACTTC.

The chain carries TRBV7-8 and TRBJ1-2; TRBD1 matches at 8 bases. The CDR3 is 16 residues long. The V segment lost 2 bases and the J segment 4 bases; nucleotides outside the gene matches: 9. Germline CDR1 SGHVS, CDR2 FQNEAQ. In nucleotides, the CDR3 is TGTGCCAGCAGCTTACTAACAGGGGGGTATAGCTATGGCTACACCTTC. It codes for CASSLLTGGYSYGYTF. The variable domain in full, completed from reference TRBV7-8 and TRBJ1-2, reads GAGVSQSPRYKVAKRGQDVALRCDPISGHVSLFWYQQALGQGPEFLTYFQNEAQLDKSGLPSDRFFAERPEGSVSTLKIQRTQQEDSAVYLCASSLLTGGYSYGYTFGSGTRLTVV.

This clone was recorded only once. V usage is TRBV20-1 and J usage is TRBJ1-3; D remains ambiguous. CDR1 is DFQATT, CDR2 SNEGSKA, per germline (reference sequence). The CDR3 has 11 residues. V was trimmed by 3 bases and J by 4 bases, leaving 4 bases between them. CDR3 sequence: CSASLGNTIYF. In DNA, the CDR3 is TGCAGTGCTAGCCTCGGAAACACCATATATTTT.

The chain is built from TRBV28 and TRBJ1-5, with D possibly being TRBD1 (6 bases). Looked up from germline, CDR1 is MDHEN and CDR2 is SYDVKM. This CDR3 comprises 17 residues. The V end lost 6 bases, the J end lost 1 base, and 19 bases lay between the germline ends. The CDR3 loop is CASSRGQGHSSNQPQHF. The CDR3 coding sequence is TGTGCCAGCAGCAGGGGTCAAGGACACAGCAGCAATCAGCCCCAGCATTTT.

This clone was recorded once. This chain joins TRBV19 and TRBJ2-7, with a possible D match to TRBD2 (5 bases). Trimming left V 6 bases short and J 5 bases short, with 11 bases between. There are 12 residues in the CDR3. Germline V lookup: CDR1 LNHDA, CDR2 SQIVND (reference sequence). The CDR3 region has the DNA TGTGCCAGTAGCTCGAGGGTGAACGAGCAGTACTTC. Protein product: CASSSRVNEQYF.

The chain carries TRBV9 and TRBJ2-2; D is uncertain. CDR3 size: 14 residues. Germline V gene sequence: CDR1 SGDLS, CDR2 YYNGEE. Trimming pared 0 bases from V and 1 base from J, leaving 4 bases between. CDR3 sequence reads: CASSVAGNTGELFF. The CDR3 region has the DNA TGTGCCAGCAGCGTAGCGGGGAACACCGGGGAGCTGTTTTTT.

The rearrangement joins TRBV5-1 to TRBJ2-3; 8 bases agree with TRBD1. Losses at the gene ends were 4 bases for V and 4 bases for J; bases not matched to a gene: 11. CDR1 and CDR2 from the germline V gene are SGHRS and YFSETQ. CDR3 length: 16 amino acids. CDR3 sequence reads: CASSPDRTGSADTQYF. CDR3 nucleotides: TGCGCCAGCAGCCCGGATCGGACAGGGTCGGCAGATACGCAGTATTTT. Complete variable domain (other parts from reference TRBV5-1 and TRBJ2-3): KAGVTQTPRYLIKTRGQQVTLSCSPISGHRSVSWYQQTPGQGLQFLFEYFSETQRNKGNFPGRFSGRQFSNSRSEMNVSTLELGDSALYLCASSPDRTGSADTQYFGPGTRLTVL.

This chain connects TRBV5-1 to TRBJ2-3; perhaps TRBD2 as D (6 bases). V lost 6 bases and J 2 bases, leaving 19 bases between the germline ends. CDR1 and CDR2 (germline): SGHRS, YFSETQ. This CDR3 is 16 amino acids long. The CDR3 sequence is CASIRGDVSLTDTQYF. CDR3 bases: TGCGCCAGCATTCGCGGGGACGTTTCTCTCACAGATACGCAGTATTTT.

The chain has TRBV11-3 and TRBJ1-3, with D perhaps matching TRBD1 (6 bases). Per the germline V gene, CDR1 is SGHNT and CDR2 is YENEEA. Trimming removed 2 bases at V and 2 bases at J, with 13 bases between. The CDR3 consists of 16 residues. Here the CDR3 DNA reads TGTGCCAGCAGCTTATCTGACAGGTGGCCTGGAAACACCATATATTTT. It yields the protein CASSLSDRWPGNTIYF.